This T cell receptor (beta chain) was profiled in a study of siplizumab effects on memory and regulatory T cells. Regarding the study as a whole: Memory cells that were CD4+ and unstimulated gave rise to alloreactive sequences, which siplizumab significantly reduced. Under siplizumab, an average roughly 69% of mappable alloreactive CD4+ clones were Treg-derived, compared with 25% to 30% in controls. Proliferating CD4+ or CD8+ clones, roughly 80-95% of them, lacked an assignable naive or memory phenotype.

Around 9.6 x 10^4 TCR templates per sample were sequenced. Sequencing used immunoSEQ multiplex PCR; TCRdb keeps in-frame clones, though not all of them. The sample lists some 99,000 clones, roughly nine tenths seen once, with about 0.7% in the top ten. The germline V and J ends were trimmed by 6 bases and 5 bases, with 11 bases remaining between them. The CDR3 consists of 13 residues. Germline CDR1 reads SNHLY; CDR2 reads FYNNEI. In the case of this clone: Its target is unknown.

The source is a human donor in good health. Sequenced sample: Tregs sorted from blood. The chain is built from TRBV2 and TRBJ2-4; tentatively, D is TRBD1 or TRBD2 (5 bases each). In DNA form, the CDR3 reads TGTGCCAGCAGGGGGGACGGCGAAAACATTCAGTACTTC. Its protein is CASRGDGENIQYF.